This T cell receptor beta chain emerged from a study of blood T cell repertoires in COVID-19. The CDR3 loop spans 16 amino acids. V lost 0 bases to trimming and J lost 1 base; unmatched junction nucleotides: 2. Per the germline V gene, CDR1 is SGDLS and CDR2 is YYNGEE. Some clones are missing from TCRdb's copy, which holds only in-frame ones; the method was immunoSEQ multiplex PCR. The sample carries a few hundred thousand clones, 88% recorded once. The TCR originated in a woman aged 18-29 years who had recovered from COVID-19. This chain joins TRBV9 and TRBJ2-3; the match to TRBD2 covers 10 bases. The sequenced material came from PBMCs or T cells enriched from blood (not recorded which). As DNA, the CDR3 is TGTGCCAGCAGCGTAGGCCTAGCGGGGGGCACAGATACGCAGTATTTT. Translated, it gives CASSVGLAGGTDTQYF.